This TCR beta chain was sequenced in a study of shared clonotypes between healthy human individuals. Study-level information: Sampling drew on donors who were a couple of women and three men aged 18 to 49. Whole-study results and caveats: A few donors shared around 5.2% of their naive CD4 clonotypes. Relative to memory subsets, naive subsets generally showed larger estimated richness.

A note on this clone: What it binds is unknown.

This CDR3 has 17 amino acids. Germline V lookup: CDR1 SGHVS, CDR2 FQNEAQ. V lost 2 bases and J lost 0, with 16 bases in between. Sequencing was performed with immunoSEQ multiplex PCR; in TCRdb, only in-frame clones are kept and a portion is missing. In the table there are some 740,000 clones, around 92% of which are singletons. Naive CD8 isolation took CD45RO-negative cells positively selected for CCR7 and excluded terminally differentiated effector memory CD45RA+ cells. Those who donated were healthy HIV-negative adults, with no recent acute infections or vaccinations reported. The sequenced material came from naive CD8+ T cells sorted from blood. The J gene is TRBJ1-1, the V gene TRBV7-8, with a possible D match to TRBD1 (5 bases). The TCR comes from a man between 25 and 39 years old in good health. The CDR3 DNA reads as TGTGCCAGCAGCTTAACCGGGACGGGGAATTTGAACACTGAAGCTTTCTTT. Protein: CASSLTGTGNLNTEAFF.